This T cell receptor (beta chain) was captured in a study of cytomegalovirus exposure and HLA in healthy donors. There are 17 residues in the CDR3. With 3 bases removed from V and 2 bases from J, the gap between germline ends came to 17 bases. Germline CDR1 and CDR2: MNHEY and SMNVEV (reference sequence). Of note for this clone: Its antigen remains unknown.

In the PCR, 60 Vbeta and 13 Jbeta primers were used. Measured with immunoSEQ multiplex PCR; TCRdb has only the in-frame clones, and not every one. The sample comprises 200,000 to 300,000 clones, around 81% of which are singletons, and under 8% rests with the top ten. Findings of the study overall: Later work found most CMV-associated TCR beta chains apparently HLA-restricted. Equally common other TCR beta chains were less clonally expanded than HLA-associated ones, a later analysis found.

The receptor's source is a woman aged 55 to 70 in good health and CMV-seropositive. The J gene is TRBJ2-1, the V gene TRBV27, with a tentative D call TRBD1 (6 bases). The sample comprised PBMCs. CDR3 coding DNA: TGTGCCAGCAGTTTCTGGGGGACATCCCTGGCCTACAATGAGCAGTTCTTC. It codes for CASSFWGTSLAYNEQFF.